Sequencing of this TCR beta chain was carried out in a study of Graves' ophthalmopathy and Graves' hyperthyroidism. RNA transcripts provided the template for amplifying TCR beta CDR3 regions. The first-round RT-PCR employed HTBI primers together with the Qiagen OneStep RT-PCR kit. A multiplex PCR was then performed as the second round. TCRdb re-analysed the multiplex PCR reads in MiXCR, keeping a single row per CDR3 protein. Of some 390,000 distinct CDR3 sequences detected, approximately 20% appear once; the ten largest clones hold about 1.6%. The CDR3 has 15 amino acids. V lost 6 bases, J lost 4 bases, and 7 bases stayed unmatched. As concerns this clonotype: Its antigen is not identified.

Findings and limits, study-wide: The authors also found most expanded thyroid clonotypes above 0.001 frequency in blood.

The chain employs TRBV12-3 or TRBV12-4 and TRBJ2-2; TRBD2 agrees at 8 bases. The origin of this receptor is a woman younger than 30 with Graves' ophthalmopathy. What was sequenced was peripheral blood. The CDR3 DNA sequence: TGTGCCAGCAGCGGACTAGCCTTTTCCACCGGGGAGCTGTTTTTT. It specifies CASSGLAFSTGELFF.